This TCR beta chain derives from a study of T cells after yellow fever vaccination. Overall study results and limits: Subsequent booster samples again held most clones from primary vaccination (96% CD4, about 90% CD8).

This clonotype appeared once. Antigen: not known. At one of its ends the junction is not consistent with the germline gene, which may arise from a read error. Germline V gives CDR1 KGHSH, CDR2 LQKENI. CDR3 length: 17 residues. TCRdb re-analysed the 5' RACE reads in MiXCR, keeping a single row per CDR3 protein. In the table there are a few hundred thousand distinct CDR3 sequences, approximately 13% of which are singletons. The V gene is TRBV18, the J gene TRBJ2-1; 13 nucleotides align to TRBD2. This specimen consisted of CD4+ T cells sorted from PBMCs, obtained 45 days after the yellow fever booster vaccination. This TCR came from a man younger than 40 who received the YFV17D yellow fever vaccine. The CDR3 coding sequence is TGTGCCAGCTCACATTTCCAGACTAGCGGGAGGTCGGGTGAGGAGTTCTTC. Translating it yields CASSHFQTSGRSGEEFF.